Shown below are 20 T cell receptor beta chains from a single sample sequenced in a study of cytomegalovirus exposure and HLA in healthy donors. Primers: 60 Vbeta forward and 13 Jbeta reverse. Generated by immunoSEQ multiplex PCR, the TCRdb table keeps only in-frame clones and is missing some. The repertoire holds about 120,000 clones, with roughly 80% as singletons. The sequenced sample was PBMCs. The receptor source for this set is a man in his forties or fifties in good health and CMV-seropositive.

V is TRBV7-2 and J is TRBJ2-2; the D gene is possibly TRBD1 (5 bases). The CDR3 totals 15 residues. Trimming stripped 5 bases from V and 3 bases from J, with 13 bases between. Germline V gives CDR1 SGHTA, CDR2 FQGNSA. In DNA form, the CDR3 reads TGTGCCAGCAGCCCGTGGGGCAGGTACACCGGGGAGCTGTTTTTT. As protein: CASSPWGRYTGELFF.

This chain links TRBV9 with TRBJ1-1; 8 bases align to TRBD1. Per the germline V gene, CDR1 is SGDLS and CDR2 is YYNGEE. Unmatched junction bases numbered 8, after V lost 0 bases and J lost 7 bases. This CDR3 contains 15 residues. The DNA of the CDR3 is TGTGCCAGCAGCGTAGGGATGGTACAGGGGGGTGAAGCTTTCTTT. It translates to CASSVGMVQGGEAFF.

The gene calls are TRBV5-8 and TRBJ2-6; 7 bases match TRBD1. Germline trimming cut 3 bases from V and 2 bases from J; bases unmatched to any gene: 5. The CDR3 runs 16 residues. In germline, CDR1 is SGHTS, CDR2 YDEGEE. CDR3 amino acids: CASSSGTVPGANVLTF. In nucleotides, the CDR3 is TGTGCCAGCAGCTCTGGGACAGTCCCTGGGGCCAACGTCCTGACTTTC.

Here the CDR3 reads CASRMTSGGYIQYF. As DNA, the CDR3 is TGTGCCAGCAGGATGACTAGCGGGGGGTACATTCAGTACTTC. This sequence joins TRBV6-1 and TRBJ2-4; 13 positions match TRBD2. The CDR3 is 14 amino acids. J lost 8 bases, V lost 6 bases, and 4 bases had no gene match. Germline loops: CDR1 MNHNS, CDR2 SASEGT.

The chain recombines TRBV18 with TRBJ2-5, with D uncertain. Germline CDR1 is KGHSH and CDR2 is LQKENI. The CDR3 spans 11 residues. The germline V and J ends were trimmed by 8 bases and 2 bases, with 6 bases remaining between them. This CDR3 is CASAGQETQYF. CDR3 DNA sequence: TGTGCCAGCGCAGGTCAAGAGACCCAGTACTTC.

This rearrangement joins TRBV9 to TRBJ1-1, with 7 bases matching TRBD1. Looked up from germline, CDR1 is SGDLS and CDR2 is YYNGEE. V lost 3 bases and J lost 5; bases outside the gene matches: 13. The CDR3 runs 16 residues. The CDR3 DNA is TGTGCCAGCAGCGGGAGAGGGGGCCGGCAGGGGACTGAAGCTTTCTTT. This encodes CASSGRGGRQGTEAFF.

The J gene is TRBJ2-5, the V gene TRBV4-1, with D tentatively TRBD2 (5 bases). CDR1 and CDR2 from the germline V gene are MGHRA and YSYEKL. This CDR3 contains 17 residues. The V gene lost 2 bases and the J gene lost 4 bases, with 20 bases spanning the gap. DNA of the CDR3: TGCGCCAGCAGCCAATTCGGGCTAGGAGGAGTACGAGAGACCCAGTACTTC. Translating gives CASSQFGLGGVRETQYF.

The chain links TRBV5-1 to TRBJ2-3, with 10 bases that match TRBD1. The V gene's germline CDR1 is SGHRS and CDR2 YFSETQ. The CDR3 runs to 16 residues. V lost 0 bases, J lost 4 bases, and 5 bases stayed unmatched. The CDR3 nucleotides read TGCGCCAGCAGCTTGGGACAGGGGGCTGCCGCAGATACGCAGTATTTT. Residues: CASSLGQGAAADTQYF.

This clone was seen more than once but under ten times. The chain uses TRBV7-6 and TRBJ1-1; no reliable D call. Germline CDR1 reads SGHVS; CDR2 reads FNYEAQ. V lost 3 bases, J lost 3 bases, and 8 bases lay in between. This CDR3 has 13 amino acids. This chain's CDR3 is CASSFGSDTEAFF. The CDR3 nucleotides are TGTGCCAGCAGCTTCGGTTCGGACACTGAAGCTTTCTTT.

V and J are TRBV19 and TRBJ1-2; D gene unclear. Germline values: CDR1 LNHDA, CDR2 SQIVND (reference sequence). V gave up 5 bases and J gave up 11 bases, with 21 bases separating them. This CDR3 is built from 14 residues. CDR3 sequence: CASSLTGKTPPYTF. As DNA, the CDR3 is TGTGCCAGTAGTTTAACCGGGAAAACCCCACCTTACACCTTC.

The chain recombines TRBV5-4 with TRBJ2-3, with D uncertain. The CDR3 spans 16 residues. Trimming shortened V by 0 bases and J by 0 bases, and 11 bases separated the two germline ends. Per the germline V gene, CDR1 is SGHNT and CDR2 is YYREEE (reference sequence). The CDR3 sequence: CASSLESLPSTDTQYF. The CDR3 DNA is TGTGCCAGCAGCTTGGAGTCTCTACCTAGCACAGATACGCAGTATTTT.

The J gene is TRBJ1-1, the V gene TRBV5-1, with D unclear. The CDR3 has 15 residues. V was clipped by 0 bases and J by 4 bases, with 13 bases between them. Germline CDR1 reads SGHRS; CDR2 reads YFSETQ. CDR3 DNA sequence: TGCGCCAGCAGCTTGGAGGAGGCCCTTACCACTGAAGCTTTCTTT. Translated, it gives CASSLEEALTTEAFF.

This chain uses TRBV5-1 with TRBJ2-3, with D possibly being TRBD1 (6 bases). Looked up from germline, CDR1 is SGHRS and CDR2 is YFSETQ. The CDR3 runs 13 residues. The V and J ends lost 0 bases and 8 bases respectively, with 10 bases between them. CDR3 DNA sequence: TGCGCCAGCAGCTTGGCTGAGGACAGTACGCAGTATTTT. This encodes CASSLAEDSTQYF.

This rearrangement joins TRBV7-8 to TRBJ1-1; TRBD1 might be the D (5 bases). V dropped 0 bases and J dropped 4 bases, with 9 bases sitting between them. Germline lookup yields CDR1 SGHVS and CDR2 FQNEAQ. CDR3 length: 14 amino acids. CDR3 region: CASSLAGAGTEAFF. The CDR3, as DNA: TGTGCCAGCAGCTTAGCAGGGGCAGGCACTGAAGCTTTCTTT.

This clone was observed a single time. This chain connects TRBV14 to TRBJ2-7; 7 bases map to TRBD1. The V segment lost 4 bases and the J segment 7 bases; nucleotides outside the gene matches: 16. The CDR3 extends over 16 amino acids. Germline V CDR1 and CDR2: SGHDN, FVKESK. This CDR3 reads CASSLYGTGVREEQYF. The CDR3 nucleotides read TGTGCCAGCAGCCTTTACGGCACAGGGGTGAGGGAGGAGCAGTACTTC.

There are many counts of this clone. The chain uses TRBV6-4 and TRBJ2-1, with 10 nucleotides matching TRBD2. CDR1 and CDR2 (germline): MRHNA, SNTAGT. The V gene end was trimmed by 3 bases and the J gene end by 4 bases; junction bases not matched to a gene: 6. This CDR3 comprises 16 residues. Here the CDR3 reads CASSEEWGLAYNEQFF. CDR3 DNA: TGTGCCAGCAGTGAAGAATGGGGACTAGCGTACAATGAGCAGTTCTTC.

The rearrangement links TRBV7-2 to TRBJ2-7; 10 bases are shared with TRBD2. Per the germline V gene, CDR1 is SGHTA and CDR2 is FQGNSA. There are 15 residues in the CDR3. V was pared by 5 bases and J by 4 bases, with 8 bases of the junction left unmatched. CDR3 loop: CASSLPAGGPYEQYF. The CDR3 DNA is TGTGCCAGCAGCCTACCAGCGGGAGGGCCGTACGAGCAGTACTTC.

The rearrangement links TRBV6-1 to TRBJ2-5; TRBD2 matches at 14 bases. The CDR3 extends over 17 amino acids. Trimming removed 1 base from V and 4 bases from J; junction bases left unmatched: 5. CDR1 and CDR2 (germline): MNHNS, SASEGT. Here the CDR3 reads CASSEGTSGGFGETQYF. DNA of the CDR3: TGTGCCAGCAGTGAAGGGACTAGCGGGGGGTTCGGAGAGACCCAGTACTTC.

The V call is TRBV4-3, the J call TRBJ1-1; the match to TRBD1 covers 8 bases. In germline, CDR1 is LGHNA, CDR2 YSLEER. With 5 bases clipped from V and 10 bases from J, the junction kept 12 bases outside the gene matches. The CDR3 consists of 14 residues. The CDR3 nucleotides read TGCGCCAGCAGCGAGGGGCAGGGGGCGTTAAGAGCTTTCTTT. Translation: CASSEGQGALRAFF.

The V gene is TRBV5-1, the J gene TRBJ1-2; TRBD1 matches 9 bases. V lost 4 bases and J lost 6; bases outside the gene matches: 4. The CDR3 is 13 amino acids. Germline lookup yields CDR1 SGHRS and CDR2 YFSETQ. The CDR3 DNA follows: TGCGCCAGCAGCCGGGACAGGGTCGATGGCTACACCTTC. Translation: CASSRDRVDGYTF.